A single sample is the source of the 21 T cell receptor beta chains below, sequenced in a study of human T cells and chemical hapten exposure. Via MiXCR, TCRdb re-called the RACE reads, giving one row per CDR3 protein. The sample has tens of thousands of distinct CDR3 sequences; approximately 10% are singletons. Documented time point: pre-sensitization, week 0. The treatment is: therapeutic diphenylcyclopropenone sensitization with weekly scalp DPC. The material was whole blood, obtained in connection with sensitization to the hapten diphenylcyclopropenone (DPC). The receptors here all came from a man aged 40-55 years with alopecia areata. Some clones in this sample may be carry-over from other donors' samples.

The CDR3 loop is CSAQQGAGIQYF. CDR3 coding DNA: TGCAGTGCCCAACAGGGGGCCGGCATTCAGTACTTC. The chain joins TRBV20-1 to TRBJ2-4; TRBD1 agrees at 9 bases. This CDR3 has 12 amino acids. The trim removed 6 bases at V and 9 bases at J, leaving 6 bases unmatched. Germline values: CDR1 DFQATT, CDR2 SNEGSKA (reference sequence).

The chain uses TRBV28 and TRBJ2-1, with 10 bases identical to TRBD2. The germline gives CDR1 MDHEN, CDR2 SYDVKM. CDR3 length equals 14 residues. Trimming removed 4 bases from V and 7 bases from J; junction bases left unmatched: 4. DNA for the CDR3: TGTGCCAGCAGTTCCAGCGGGAGGGAAAATGAGCAGTTCTTC. Amino acid sequence: CASSSSGRENEQFF.

The gene calls are TRBV7-2 and TRBJ2-7, with D hard to call. The length of the CDR3 is 12 residues. CDR1 is SGHTA, CDR2 FQGNSA, per germline. V shed 4 bases and J shed 6 bases, with 10 bases lying between them. Here the CDR3 reads CASSSSTSEQYF. For the CDR3, the DNA is TGTGCCAGCAGCTCCTCAACGAGCGAGCAGTACTTC.

Many counts were recorded for this clonotype. CDR3 sequence (DNA): TGCGCCAGCAGCTGGAACAGGGACACCGGGGAGCTGTTTTTT. This encodes CASSWNRDTGELFF. V gene TRBV4-1 combines with J gene TRBJ2-2, with D perhaps TRBD1 (6 bases). The CDR3 extends over 14 amino acids. CDR1 and CDR2 (germline): MGHRA, YSYEKL. The ends were cut back, 5 bases at V and 3 bases at J, with 10 bases in the middle.

The chain has TRBV11-2 and TRBJ2-5, with D perhaps TRBD1 (7 bases). Germline CDR1 and CDR2: SGHAT and FQNNGV. This CDR3 spans 15 amino acids. Trimming cost V 4 bases and J 5 bases, with 17 bases left between them. CDR3 DNA: TGTGCCAGCAGCTCACCCCAGGGGGGTTTTGAGACCCAGTACTTC. This encodes CASSSPQGGFETQYF.

At least ten counts were recorded for this clonotype. This chain links TRBV29-1 with TRBJ2-2, with TRBD2 matching 13 bases. Germline values: CDR1 SQVTM, CDR2 ANQGSEA. CDR3 size: 15 residues. V shed 1 base and J 8 bases; nucleotides not matched to a gene: 4. This chain's CDR3 is CSVEGLAGGRGELFF. The CDR3 DNA follows: TGCAGCGTTGAAGGACTAGCGGGAGGCCGGGGGGAGCTGTTTTTT.

In its sample, this clonotype was seen many times. This sequence joins TRBV19 and TRBJ2-1; no clear D. The germline V gene encodes CDR1 LNHDA and CDR2 SQIVND (reference sequence). The ends were cut back, 9 bases at V and 0 bases at J, with 9 bases in the middle. The CDR3 runs 13 residues. The CDR3 nucleotides are TGTGCCAGCGGATTGCGCTCCTACAATGAGCAGTTCTTC. Its translation is CASGLRSYNEQFF.

This clonotype has a count of ten or more. The rearrangement links TRBV5-1 to TRBJ2-2, with 15 positions matching TRBD2. The CDR3 is 18 amino acids. V lost 4 bases and J lost 5; bases outside the gene matches: 9. Per germline, CDR1 SGHRS and CDR2 YFSETQ. The CDR3, as DNA: TGCGCCAGCAGCCCAGGGACTAGCGGGAGGCGAAGGACCGGGGAGCTGTTTTTT. Encoded protein: CASSPGTSGRRRTGELFF.

This clonotype was counted between two and nine times. The chain has TRBV7-2 and TRBJ1-2; 9 nucleotides align to TRBD1. J lost 3 bases, V lost 5 bases, and 4 bases had no gene match. The CDR3 covers 14 residues. Germline assignment: CDR1 SGHTA and CDR2 FQGNSA. The CDR3 region is CASSKQGADYGYTF. DNA of the CDR3: TGTGCCAGCAGCAAACAGGGGGCAGACTATGGCTACACCTTC.

Ten or more counts support this clonotype. The chain joins TRBV5-1 to TRBJ2-3; 7 bases line up with TRBD1. Germline lookup yields CDR1 SGHRS and CDR2 YFSETQ. The CDR3 has 15 residues. The ends lost 6 bases at V and 4 bases at J; junction bases unmatched: 11. CDR3 nucleotide sequence: TGCGCCAGCAAACTTAAACAGGGGTGGCCAGATACGCAGTATTTT. Amino acid sequence: CASKLKQGWPDTQYF.

The J gene is TRBJ2-5, the V gene TRBV11-1; D may be TRBD2 (6 bases). Between the trimmed V and J ends, which lost 4 bases and 10 bases, there was a span of 10 bases. The germline V gene has CDR1 SGHAT and CDR2 FQDESV (reference sequence). The CDR3 sequence is 11 residues long. CDR3 DNA: TGTGCCAGCAGCTCCTTGGGGGGCCAGTACTTC. Translating it yields CASSSLGGQYF.

This chain uses TRBV5-1 with TRBJ2-7; no clear D. CDR1 SGHRS and CDR2 YFSETQ come from the germline V gene. V was cut by 2 bases and J by 5 bases, with 14 bases left in between. This CDR3 is 14 amino acids long. The CDR3 region is CASSLTVLSNEQYF. The CDR3, as DNA: TGCGCCAGCAGCTTAACAGTCCTTTCGAACGAGCAGTACTTC.

Ten or more counts support this clonotype. The chain has TRBV7-3 and TRBJ2-3, with TRBD2 as a possible D gene (5 bases). The CDR3 totals 15 residues. In germline, CDR1 is SGHTA, CDR2 FQGTGA. V was shortened by 5 bases and J by 0 bases, with 12 bases between the two germline ends. The chain's CDR3 is CASSRGSFSTDTQYF. For the CDR3, the DNA is TGTGCCAGCAGCAGAGGGAGCTTCAGCACAGATACGCAGTATTTT.

This clonotype was observed a few times. V and J are TRBV7-6 and TRBJ2-7; D is possibly TRBD1 or TRBD2 (6 bases each). The CDR3 has 17 residues. Germline-derived CDR1 and CDR2 are SGHVS and FNYEAQ. Trimming removed 5 bases at V and 7 bases at J, with 27 bases between. CDR3 protein: CASSPPDRGTSRNEQYF. The CDR3 bases are TGTGCCAGCAGCCCACCGGACCGCGGGACATCGAGGAATGAGCAGTACTTC.

The table lists this clonotype with a few counts. The chain combines TRBV6-2 or TRBV6-3 with TRBJ2-7; 7 positions match TRBD1. CDR3 size: 15 residues. Per germline, CDR1 MNHEY and CDR2 SVGEGT. Trimming took 4 bases from V and 2 from J; bases not matched to a gene: 8. This chain's CDR3 is CASSSDPGGTYEQYF. Here the CDR3 DNA reads TGTGCCAGCAGTTCCGACCCAGGGGGAACCTACGAGCAGTACTTC.

The J gene is TRBJ2-1, the V gene TRBV6-5; D is ambiguous. Trimming shortened V by 0 bases and J by 9 bases, and 15 bases separated the two germline ends. Germline V CDR1 and CDR2: MNHEY, SVGAGI. CDR3 size: 15 residues. CDR3 sequence (DNA): TGTGCCAGCAGTTACTCAAGTCCGTTGTTGGTTGAGCAGTTCTTC. Protein: CASSYSSPLLVEQFF.

This clonotype was counted a few times. The gene calls are TRBV20-1 and TRBJ2-1; perhaps D is TRBD1 or TRBD2 (5 bases each). The germline V gene has CDR1 DFQATT and CDR2 SNEGSKA (reference sequence). Trimming took off 4 bases at V and 3 bases at J, with 16 bases between the two ends. The CDR3 is 15 amino acids. The CDR3 loop is CSAIPPGTRYNEQFF. The CDR3 DNA follows: TGCAGTGCTATCCCACCCGGGACGCGCTACAATGAGCAGTTCTTC.

This chain links TRBV20-1 with TRBJ2-1; a possible D gene is TRBD2 (6 bases). The germline V and J ends were trimmed by 6 bases and 8 bases, with 14 bases remaining between them. CDR1 is DFQATT, CDR2 SNEGSKA, per germline (reference sequence). CDR3 length equals 12 residues. CDR3 sequence reads: CSAEEGQDEQFF. The DNA of the CDR3 is TGCAGTGCGGAGGAGGGTCAGGATGAGCAGTTCTTC.

The chain has TRBV28 and TRBJ2-1, with D possibly TRBD2 on 6 matching bases. The CDR3 has 13 residues. Trimming took off 9 bases at V and 8 bases at J, with 17 bases between the two ends. CDR1 and CDR2 (germline): MDHEN, SYDVKM. CDR3 nucleotides: TGTGCCAGTGCCAGCGGAGCGGGCGATGAGCAGTTCTTC. This gives the protein CASASGAGDEQFF.

Ten or more counts support this clonotype. This chain connects TRBV5-4 to TRBJ1-5; D possibly corresponds to TRBD1 (5 bases). The CDR3 sequence is 14 residues long. Germline CDR1 is SGHNT and CDR2 is YYREEE (reference sequence). The germline V and J ends were trimmed by 0 bases and 4 bases, with 8 bases remaining between them. The CDR3 here is CASSLGAGNQPQHF. The CDR3 DNA sequence: TGTGCCAGCAGCTTGGGGGCAGGGAATCAGCCCCAGCATTTT.

This clonotype was detected many times. This sequence joins TRBV19 and TRBJ2-2, with 8 nucleotides matching TRBD1. Germline V CDR1 and CDR2: LNHDA, SQIVND (reference sequence). V was clipped by 5 bases and J by 7 bases; unmatched bases: 6. The length of the CDR3 is 14 residues. For the CDR3, the DNA is TGTGCCAGTAGTGGCAGGGGGCGCGGCGGGGAGCTGTTTTTT. Translating gives CASSGRGRGGELFF.